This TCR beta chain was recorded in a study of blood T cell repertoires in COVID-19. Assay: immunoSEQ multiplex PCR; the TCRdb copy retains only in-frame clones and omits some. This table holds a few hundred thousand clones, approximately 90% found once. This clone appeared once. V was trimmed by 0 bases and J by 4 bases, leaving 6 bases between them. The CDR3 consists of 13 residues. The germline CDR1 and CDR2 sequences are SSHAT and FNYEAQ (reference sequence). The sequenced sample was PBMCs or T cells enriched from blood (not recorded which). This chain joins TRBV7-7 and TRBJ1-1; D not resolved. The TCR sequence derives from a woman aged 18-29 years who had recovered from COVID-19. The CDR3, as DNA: TGTGCCAGCAGCTTAGCGAGTGGCACTGAAGCTTTCTTT. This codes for CASSLASGTEAFF.